Following are 32 T cell receptor beta chains from one sample sequenced in a study of cytomegalovirus exposure and HLA in healthy donors. This PCR relied on a set of 60 Vbeta primers and 13 Jbeta primers. Repertoires were generated with immunoSEQ multiplex PCR, while TCRdb's copy carries only in-frame clones and drops some. This listing includes some 70,000 clones. Sample: PBMCs. The receptors were sampled from a boy younger than 18 in good health and CMV-seronegative.

The V gene is TRBV9, the J gene TRBJ2-3, with 8 positions matching TRBD2. V gave up 1 base and J gave up 0 bases; unmatched junction bases: 4. This CDR3 region has 16 residues. Germline loops: CDR1 SGDLS, CDR2 YYNGEE. This CDR3 reads CASSVHGRESTDTQYF. The CDR3 DNA reads TGTGCCAGCAGCGTACACGGGAGGGAGAGCACAGATACGCAGTATTTT. The full variable domain, completed using reference TRBV9 and TRBJ2-3, is DSGVTQTPKHLITATGQRVTLRCSPRSGDLSVYWYQQSLDQGLQFLIQYYNGEERAKGNILERFSAQQFPDLHSELNLSSLELGDSALYFCASSVHGRESTDTQYFGPGTRLTVL.

The V and J genes are TRBV7-2 and TRBJ2-1; 7 bases agree with TRBD2. CDR1 and CDR2 (germline): SGHTA, FQGNSA. The CDR3 length is 15 residues. The junction had 11 bases not matched to a gene; V was cut back by 5 bases and J by 7 bases. CDR3 sequence reads: CASSTGLGFDNEQFF. CDR3 sequence (DNA): TGTGCCAGCAGCACTGGACTAGGGTTCGATAATGAGCAGTTCTTC.

The chain joins TRBV18 to TRBJ2-3; weak D call: TRBD2 (5 bases). V was trimmed by 5 bases and J by 0 bases, leaving 12 bases between them. CDR1 and CDR2 (germline): KGHSH, LQKENI. CDR3 length: 15 amino acids. In DNA, the CDR3 is TGTGCCAGCTCAACCTCCGGGAAGAGCACAGATACGCAGTATTTT. Residues: CASSTSGKSTDTQYF.

The CDR3 protein is CALQASYEQYF. The DNA of the CDR3 is TGTGCCCTCCAGGCCTCCTACGAGCAGTACTTC. This chain joins TRBV30 and TRBJ2-7; D is unresolved. The CDR3 spans 11 residues. Trimming took 8 bases from V and 0 from J, leaving 8 bases between them. Per germline, CDR1 GTSNPN and CDR2 SVGIG (reference sequence).

Comments on this clone: One end of the junction fails to match germline, which may point to a read error. The J gene is TRBJ2-1, the V gene TRBV30; 9 bases match TRBD1. The CDR3 covers 14 residues. CDR1 and CDR2 (germline): GTSNPN, SVGIG (reference sequence). This CDR3 reads CAWSIINPGQGTIF. The DNA for the CDR3 is TGTGCCTGGAGTATCATAAACCCGGGACAGGGAACGATCTTC. The full variable domain, in which reference TRBV30 and TRBJ2-1 provide the parts outside the CDR3, is SQTIHQWPATLVQPVGSPLSLECTVEGTSNPNLYWYRQAAGRGLQLLFYSVGIGQISSEVPQNLSASRPQDRQFILSSKKLLLSDSGFYLCAWSIINPGQGTIFGPGTRLTVL.

CDR3 region: CASSEYEGATNYGYTF. DNA of the CDR3: TGTGCCAGCAGTGAATACGAGGGGGCCACTAACTATGGCTACACCTTC. The chain recombines TRBV25-1 with TRBJ1-2; 7 bases map to TRBD1. V dropped 0 bases and J dropped 0; count of bases not matched to a gene: 4. The length of the CDR3 is 16 residues. Germline CDR1 and CDR2: MGHDK and SYGVNS.

The genes are TRBV7-6 and TRBJ2-7; TRBD2 matches 7 bases. The germline CDR1 and CDR2 sequences are SGHVS and FNYEAQ. V lost 5 bases and J lost 4; bases outside the gene matches: 8. CDR3 length equals 14 residues. The CDR3 nucleotides read TGTGCCAGCAGCGGAGGGCGGGGGTCGTACGAGCAGTACTTC. Translating it yields CASSGGRGSYEQYF.

The chain combines TRBV15 with TRBJ2-5, with 8 bases identical to TRBD2. This CDR3 has 15 amino acids. V dropped 0 bases and J dropped 5; count of bases not matched to a gene: 5. Per the germline V gene, CDR1 is LNHNV and CDR2 is YYDKDF (reference sequence). Here the CDR3 reads CATSRDRGGMETQYF. CDR3 nucleotide sequence: TGTGCCACCAGCAGAGATCGGGGGGGCATGGAGACCCAGTACTTC.

The rearrangement links TRBV29-1 to TRBJ1-2; a possible D gene is TRBD1 (5 bases). This CDR3 has 12 amino acids. V was pared by 4 bases and J by 8 bases, with 14 bases between. Germline CDR1 reads SQVTM; CDR2 reads ANQGSEA. This chain's CDR3 is CSVGAQGFGYTF. The CDR3 bases are TGCAGCGTTGGTGCCCAGGGTTTCGGCTACACCTTC.

This chain joins TRBV4-2 and TRBJ2-7, with TRBD2 matching over 8 bases. The CDR3 sequence is 16 residues long. In germline, CDR1 is LGHNA, CDR2 YNFKEQ. J gave up 2 bases and V 4 bases, and 10 bases lay outside the gene matches. The CDR3 region is CASSPRTSGTAYEQYF. The CDR3 DNA is TGTGCCAGCAGCCCTCGTACTAGCGGTACTGCCTACGAGCAGTACTTC.

The rearrangement uses TRBV18 and TRBJ2-5; D is unresolved. The CDR3 loop spans 14 amino acids. Germline lookup yields CDR1 KGHSH and CDR2 LQKENI. V was shortened by 0 bases and J by 5 bases, with 10 bases between the two germline ends. The CDR3 loop is CASSPPRPGETQYF. The DNA of the CDR3 is TGTGCCAGCTCACCACCGAGGCCCGGGGAGACCCAGTACTTC. Looking up the rest from reference TRBV18 and TRBJ2-5 gives the full variable domain: NAGVMQNPRHLVRRRGQEARLRCSPMKGHSHVYWYRQLPEEGLKFMVYLQKENIIDESGMPKERFSAEFPKEGPSILRIQQVVRGDSAAYFCASSPPRPGETQYFGPGTRLLVL.

For the CDR3, the DNA is TGTGCCAGCTCACCATTTACTAGCTGGCCCGGGGAGCTGTTTTTT. It is translated as CASSPFTSWPGELFF. The chain links TRBV18 to TRBJ2-2; tentatively, D is TRBD2 (6 bases). Trimming left V 2 bases short and J 6 bases short, with 13 bases between. Germline V gene sequence: CDR1 KGHSH, CDR2 LQKENI. The CDR3 totals 15 residues.

The chain joins TRBV28 to TRBJ2-1; TRBD2 matches at 15 bases. V was clipped by 5 bases and J by 10 bases; unmatched bases: 9. Germline CDR1 MDHEN, CDR2 SYDVKM. CDR3 length: 16 amino acids. The CDR3 DNA follows: TGTGCCAGCAGTCAAGGGACTAGCGGGAGGCCAGACGAGCAGTTCTTC. Protein product: CASSQGTSGRPDEQFF.

The rearrangement links TRBV13 to TRBJ2-7; tentatively, D is TRBD1 (5 bases). V dropped 5 bases and J dropped 6 bases, with 8 bases sitting between them. This CDR3 contains 11 residues. CDR1 and CDR2 (germline): PRHDT, FYEKMQ (reference sequence). The CDR3 loop reads CASSVRGEQYF. CDR3 DNA: TGTGCCAGCAGCGTAAGGGGCGAGCAGTACTTC.

The chain recombines TRBV7-9 with TRBJ1-2; D possibly corresponds to TRBD1 (5 bases). Per the germline V gene, CDR1 is SEHNR and CDR2 is FQNEAQ (reference sequence). The CDR3 length is 14 residues. V shed 6 bases and J shed 2 bases, with 13 bases lying between them. CDR3 nucleotide sequence: TGTGCCAGCAGTGCAGGGTCGAACAACTATGGCTACACCTTC. The encoded protein is CASSAGSNNYGYTF.

The rearrangement links TRBV7-2 to TRBJ1-5; 8 bases map to TRBD1. CDR1 is SGHTA, CDR2 FQGNSA, per germline. V dropped 5 bases and J dropped 1; count of bases not matched to a gene: 13. This CDR3 has 18 amino acids. CDR3 residues: CASSQPWTGTESNQPQHF. The CDR3 region has the DNA TGTGCCAGCAGCCAGCCGTGGACAGGGACGGAGAGCAATCAGCCCCAGCATTTT.

This chain connects TRBV27 to TRBJ1-6; 9 bases align to TRBD1. The germline V gene has CDR1 MNHEY and CDR2 SMNVEV (reference sequence). The CDR3 consists of 15 residues. The V gene end was trimmed by 8 bases and the J gene end by 7 bases; junction bases not matched to a gene: 9. CDR3 nucleotide sequence: TGTGCCAGCGGAATTCTACAGGGGGCCAATTCACCCCTCCACTTT. Protein product: CASGILQGANSPLHF.

The J gene is TRBJ2-3, the V gene TRBV9; D may be TRBD2 (6 bases). The CDR3 runs to 17 residues. Germline V gives CDR1 SGDLS, CDR2 YYNGEE. V was shortened by 4 bases and J by 0 bases, with 18 bases between the two germline ends. The CDR3 protein is CASSHALSGTSTDTQYF. The CDR3 DNA reads TGTGCCAGCAGCCATGCCCTTAGCGGAACTAGCACAGATACGCAGTATTTT.

The rearrangement joins TRBV5-6 to TRBJ1-6; 10 bases fit TRBD1. The CDR3 contains 16 residues. V lost 2 bases and J lost 3; bases outside the gene matches: 2. Looked up from germline, CDR1 is SGHDT and CDR2 is YYEEEE. The CDR3 loop is CASSLRTGGYNSPLHF. CDR3 DNA: TGTGCCAGCAGCTTACGGACAGGGGGCTATAATTCACCCCTCCACTTT.

On this clone itself: This sample also contains other DNA sequences that code for the same CDR3. This rearrangement joins TRBV18 to TRBJ1-1; 9 bases are a match to TRBD1. Germline V gene data show CDR1 as KGHSH and CDR2 as LQKENI. The CDR3 contains 13 residues. The trim removed 3 bases at V and 5 bases at J, leaving 1 base unmatched. CDR3 bases: TGTGCCAGCTCACCCGGACAGGGGACTGAAGCTTTCTTT. Protein sequence: CASSPGQGTEAFF.

The chain recombines TRBV13 with TRBJ2-3, with 8 nucleotides matching TRBD2. There are 15 residues in the CDR3. Germline V gene lookup returns CDR1 PRHDT and CDR2 FYEKMQ (reference sequence). V shed 4 bases and J 6 bases; nucleotides not matched to a gene: 9. The CDR3 sequence: CASSSTQRELDTQYF. In nucleotides, the CDR3 is TGTGCCAGCAGCTCAACTCAGCGGGAGTTGGATACGCAGTATTTT.

V gene TRBV30 combines with J gene TRBJ1-2; D unclear. V shed 3 bases and J shed 0 bases, with 14 bases lying between them. The germline gives CDR1 GTSNPN, CDR2 SVGIG (reference sequence). This CDR3 has 15 amino acids. The CDR3 DNA sequence: TGTGCCTGGAGCCCTTTACGGTACCCTAACTATGGCTACACCTTC. Encoded protein: CAWSPLRYPNYGYTF.

The chain carries TRBV29-1 and TRBJ1-3; D is unclear. This CDR3 comprises 13 residues. From germline, CDR1 is SQVTM and CDR2 ANQGSEA. Trimming pared 6 bases from V and 0 bases from J, leaving 9 bases between. The DNA of the CDR3 is TGCAGCGTCCAGACATCCTCTGGAAACACCATATATTTT. Protein product: CSVQTSSGNTIYF.

The rearrangement joins TRBV6-5 to TRBJ2-7, with D possibly matching TRBD1 (7 bases). The CDR3 runs to 13 residues. The germline CDR1 and CDR2 sequences are MNHEY and SVGAGI. Between the trimmed V and J ends, which lost 6 bases and 2 bases, there was a span of 11 bases. The CDR3: CASRSRGAYEQYF. CDR3 bases: TGTGCCAGCAGGTCCAGGGGGGCCTACGAGCAGTACTTC.

The rearrangement uses TRBV7-2 and TRBJ2-1, with D unclear. The CDR3 loop spans 15 amino acids. The V end was cut by 5 bases, the J end by 5 bases, with 16 bases between. Looked up from germline, CDR1 is SGHTA and CDR2 is FQGNSA. The CDR3 sequence: CASSTSAIIDNEQFF. In DNA, the CDR3 is TGTGCCAGCAGCACCTCTGCTATTATAGACAATGAGCAGTTCTTC.

The rearrangement uses TRBV2 and TRBJ2-7, with 7 positions matching TRBD1. V lost 2 bases and J lost 4; bases outside the gene matches: 5. The CDR3 runs 14 residues. Germline V gene lookup returns CDR1 SNHLY and CDR2 FYNNEI. The CDR3 coding sequence is TGTGCCAGCAGTGAACTAGGGGGCAATTACGAGCAGTACTTC. It codes for CASSELGGNYEQYF. The full variable domain, completed using reference TRBV2 and TRBJ2-7, is EPEVTQTPSHQVTQMGQEVILRCVPISNHLYFYWYRQILGQKVEFLVSFYNNEISEKSEIFDDQFSVERPDGSNFTLKIRSTKLEDSAMYFCASSELGGNYEQYFGPGTRLTVT.

The chain employs TRBV30 and TRBJ1-2; D remains unclear. The V end lost 0 bases, the J end lost 2 bases, and 13 bases lay between the germline ends. The CDR3 has 15 amino acids. The germline gives CDR1 GTSNPN, CDR2 SVGIG (reference sequence). The CDR3 DNA sequence: TGTGCCTGGAGTGTATCCCTCGGGAAGAACTATGGCTACACCTTC. Its translation: CAWSVSLGKNYGYTF.

The chain carries TRBV10-1 and TRBJ2-3; D possibly corresponds to TRBD1 (6 bases). V was pared by 6 bases and J by 1 base, with 14 bases between. Looked up from germline, CDR1 is WNHNN and CDR2 is SYGVQD (reference sequence). The CDR3 runs 15 residues. The CDR3 region has the DNA TGCGCCAGCAGCGACGTAGGGGGACGCACAGATACGCAGTATTTT. This codes for CASSDVGGRTDTQYF.

The V gene is TRBV29-1, the J gene TRBJ1-1; D uncertain. This CDR3 contains 14 residues. The germline V gene has CDR1 SQVTM and CDR2 ANQGSEA. The germline V and J ends were trimmed by 4 bases and 0 bases, with 12 bases remaining between them. CDR3: CSVVLRSMNTEAFF. CDR3 DNA sequence: TGCAGCGTTGTTCTGCGATCCATGAACACTGAAGCTTTCTTT.

The chain combines TRBV2 with TRBJ1-2, with D perhaps TRBD1 (5 bases). CDR3 length: 16 residues. CDR1 and CDR2 from the germline V gene are SNHLY and FYNNEI. With 8 bases removed from V and 7 bases from J, the gap between germline ends came to 26 bases. The CDR3: CASRLGGLENKPGYTF. CDR3 sequence (DNA): TGTGCCAGCCGACTCGGGGGACTTGAGAACAAGCCTGGCTACACCTTC.

J is TRBJ2-7 and V is TRBV2; 9 nucleotides match TRBD2. The CDR3 is made up of 14 amino acids. The V gene's germline CDR1 is SNHLY and CDR2 FYNNEI. The V segment lost 6 bases and the J segment 0 bases; nucleotides outside the gene matches: 3. The CDR3 DNA is TGTGCCAGCAGGGCGGGAGGGCCCTCCTACGAGCAGTACTTC. The encoded protein is CASRAGGPSYEQYF.

V and J are TRBV19 and TRBJ1-1, with D maybe TRBD1 (5 bases). Germline-derived CDR1 and CDR2 are LNHDA and SQIVND (reference sequence). V dropped 7 bases and J dropped 0 bases, with 9 bases sitting between them. This CDR3 contains 13 residues. CDR3 nucleotides: TGTGCCAGTACCGTCAGGGTGAACACTGAAGCTTTCTTT. Protein product: CASTVRVNTEAFF.